This T cell receptor (beta chain) was observed in a study of CD8+CD57+ T cells in acquired aplastic anemia. This clonotype was detected ten times or more. Its antigen is undetermined. An expansion of CD8+CD57+ cells by flow cytometry had been shown in patients chosen for sequencing. Everyone among the patients had severe acquired aplastic anemia. Untreated patients provided the blood samples, with no therapy given before sampling. V was pared by 6 bases and J by 2 bases, with 11 bases between. Germline CDR1 reads SGHVS; CDR2 reads FNYEAQ. The CDR3 runs 13 residues. According to the study, genomic DNA was the template for TCR beta VDJ and CDR3 profiling. TCRdb fed the reads into MiXCR, producing one record per CDR3 protein. The sample has about 120,000 distinct CDR3 sequences, under 60% seen once. Overall study results and limits: Patients and controls had CD8+ Simpson's diversity values that were not significantly distinct. The same twenty-nine CD8+ CDR3 sequences occurred in patients and in controls.

This sequence was found in a human donor with aplastic anemia. The chain is built from TRBV7-6 and TRBJ2-7; possible D gene TRBD1, 5 bases. The specimen was sorted CD4+, CD8+, or CD8+CD57+ T cells (not recorded which) from PBMCs. This chain's CDR3 is CASSQGPPYEQYF. In nucleotides, the CDR3 is TGTGCCAGCAGTCAGGGTCCCCCCTACGAGCAGTACTTC.